This is a list of T cell receptor beta chains from one sample in a study of identical twins. TCRdb redid the calling of the 5' RACE reads with MiXCR, one entry per CDR3 protein. Of about 690,000 distinct CDR3 sequences in the sample, about 20% were seen once. A further study also used this sample, focusing on T cells expressing NK-cell markers.

The source material was PBMCs. The source of these receptors is a young woman in good health. Both conserved end residues are part of each CDR3. A D gene is named only where the DNA matches it firmly. Expanded clones are given a class, and other clones once, few, many or no size at all.

>NA|16|NA|TRBV5-1|TRBJ2-1
TGCGCCAGCAGCCAACTTAATCCGGGACCATACAATGAGCAGTTCTTC
CASSQLNPGPYNEQFF
>NA|15|NA|TRBV6-2/TRBV6-3|TRBJ2-1
TGTGCCAGCAGCAGGGGTCCTAGCTCCTACAATGAGCAGTTCTTC
CASSRGPSSYNEQFF
>once|15|NA|TRBV3-1|TRBJ2-3
TGTGCCAGCAGCCAAGTTGGGGGGCGCACAGATACGCAGTATTTT
CASSQVGGRTDTQYF
>once|13|NA|TRBV15|TRBJ2-5
TGTGCCACCAGCAGGGTCGTACGTGAGACCCAGTACTTC
CATSRVVRETQYF
>NA|14|TRBD1|TRBV7-9|TRBJ2-7
TGTGCCAGCAGCCCGGGACAGGTAATCCACGAGCAGTACTTC
CASSPGQVIHEQYF
>NA|12|NA|TRBV7-9|TRBJ1-6
TGTGCCAGCAGCTTAGCCGACTCACCCCTCCACTTT
CASSLADSPLHF
>many|15|TRBD2|TRBV20-1|TRBJ2-1
TGCAGTGCTAGACCCGGGACTAGCCCCCTAAATGAGCAGTTCTTC
CSARPGTSPLNEQFF
>NA|15|NA|TRBV5-1|TRBJ2-1
TGCGCCAGCAGCCGGGTCAGCCCAGGGAACAATGAGCAGTTCTTC
CASSRVSPGNNEQFF
>many|19|NA|TRBV29-1|TRBJ1-1
TGCAGCGCATCCCGAGAAACCGGCCTAGGGGGATGGGAGAACACTGAAGCTTTCTTT
CSASRETGLGGWENTEAFF
>many|11|NA|TRBV12-3/TRBV12-4|TRBJ2-1
TGTGCCAGCACCCACGGGGGTGAGCAGTTCTTC
CASTHGGEQFF
>few|13|NA|TRBV20-1|TRBJ2-3
TGCAGTGCTACCCCTGGGGCAACAGATACGCAGTATTTT
CSATPGATDTQYF
>NA|13|NA|TRBV7-8|TRBJ1-6
TGTGCCAGCAGCCATGACAGAAATTCACCCCTCCACTTT
CASSHDRNSPLHF
>many|19|NA|TRBV5-6|TRBJ2-2
TGTGCCAGCAGCTTGGCCTTTTATCTCGACTCGGGGAGCACCGGGGAGCTGTTTTTT
CASSLAFYLDSGSTGELFF
>NA|15|NA|TRBV20-1|TRBJ1-4
TGCAGTGCTTTTCACAGGGTGCCCGAAGTAGGAAAACTGTTTTTT
CSAFHRVPEVGKLFF
>NA|16|TRBD2|TRBV27|TRBJ2-2
TGTGCCAGCCGTGGCATAGCGGGGTCGAACACCGGGGAGCTGTTTTTT
CASRGIAGSNTGELFF
>many|12|NA|TRBV3-1|TRBJ1-6
TGTGCCAGCAGCCAAGATTTCTATAGCCTCCACTTT
CASSQDFYSLHF
>NA|14|NA|TRBV30|TRBJ2-5
TGTGCCTGGAGTGTAGGGGGGGGTCGCGAGACCCAGTACTTC
CAWSVGGGRETQYF
>NA|12|NA|TRBV12-3/TRBV12-4|TRBJ2-1
TGTGCCAGCACCCCCTCTAGGGATGAGCAGTTCTTC
CASTPSRDEQFF
>many|15|TRBD2|TRBV20-1|TRBJ2-1
TGCAGTGCTGGTAGCGGGAGTGCCGCCTACAATGAGCAGTTCTTC
CSAGSGSAAYNEQFF
>NA|14|NA|TRBV7-9|TRBJ1-1
TGTGCCAGCTCCTCCGCGGGGGTTCACACTGAAGCTTTCTTT
CASSSAGVHTEAFF
>NA|13|NA|TRBV27|TRBJ2-7
TGTGCCAGCAGTTTATCAAGGAGACACGAGCAGTACTTC
CASSLSRRHEQYF
>NA|14|TRBD1|TRBV20-1|TRBJ1-2
TGCAGTGCTTACTGGGACAGAAGGAACTATGGCTACACCTTC
CSAYWDRRNYGYTF
>few|14|TRBD1|TRBV7-9|TRBJ1-4
TGTGCCAGCAGCCCGACAGGGAGTAATGAAAAACTGTTTTTT
CASSPTGSNEKLFF
>few|15|TRBD1|TRBV6-5|TRBJ2-5
TGTGCCAGCAGTTACTCGATTAGACAGGGAGAGACCCAGTACTTC
CASSYSIRQGETQYF
>NA|15|NA|TRBV12-3/TRBV12-4|TRBJ2-3
TGTGCCAGCAGTTTTTTAGCGGCGGGTACAGATACGCAGTATTTT
CASSFLAAGTDTQYF
>NA|12|TRBD1|TRBV6-5|TRBJ2-7
TGTGCCAGCAGATCATTCGGGACAGGGCAGTACTTC
CASRSFGTGQYF
>once|15|TRBD2|TRBV20-1|TRBJ2-3
TGCAGTGCTAGAGATGGGGCGGGGGTCGCAGATACGCAGTATTTT
CSARDGAGVADTQYF
>few|14|NA|TRBV5-1|TRBJ2-2
TGCGCCAGCAGCTTGGCCCAGGCTGGCGGGGAGCTGTTTTTT
CASSLAQAGGELFF
>few|12|NA|TRBV12-3/TRBV12-4|TRBJ1-2
TGTGCCAGCAGTTTAACCTCAGTCGGCTACACCTTC
CASSLTSVGYTF
>few|12|NA|TRBV7-9|TRBJ2-5
TGTGCCAGCAGCTTAGCTCTTCAGACCCAGTACTTC
CASSLALQTQYF
>many|15|TRBD2|TRBV20-1|TRBJ2-3
TGCAGTGCGACCCGGGGCGGGGGGAAAGGAAATACGCAGTATTTT
CSATRGGGKGNTQYF
>NA|15|NA|TRBV5-1|TRBJ2-1
TGCGCCAGCAGCTTGTACGGGACAACCGAGGATGAGCAGTTCTTC
CASSLYGTTEDEQFF
>few|14|TRBD1|TRBV6-1|TRBJ2-5
TGTGCCACGGGGACAGTCCTTCCTAGGGAGACCCAGTACTTC
CATGTVLPRETQYF
>many|13|NA|TRBV7-9|TRBJ2-7
TGTGCCAGCAGCTTACGAAATGCCTACGAGCAGTACTTC
CASSLRNAYEQYF
>many|15|NA|TRBV7-2|TRBJ2-3
TGTGCCAGCAGCTCCCAGGGTTATGGCACAGATACGCAGTATTTT
CASSSQGYGTDTQYF
>NA|16|NA|TRBV24-1|TRBJ2-1
TGTGCCACCAGTGATTCAAAACGGGGCGACTACAATGAGCAGTTCTTC
CATSDSKRGDYNEQFF
>NA|14|TRBD1|TRBV20-1|TRBJ2-5
TGCAGTGCGGGACAGGGGGTAGCCCAAGAGACCCAGTACTTC
CSAGQGVAQETQYF
>NA|15|NA|TRBV7-3|TRBJ2-1
TGTGCCAGCAGCTTAAGCCTAGCGTCCTACAATGAGCAGTTCTTC
CASSLSLASYNEQFF
>few|13|NA|TRBV5-6|TRBJ2-3
TGTGCCAGCAGCTCGGGGGCCAGGGATACGCAGTATTTT
CASSSGARDTQYF
>NA|14|TRBD2|TRBV6-1|TRBJ2-1
TGTGCCAGCAGTGATTGGACTAGAGGGAATGAGCAGTTCTTC
CASSDWTRGNEQFF
>NA|16|TRBD2|TRBV7-3|TRBJ2-1
TGTGCCAGCAGCTTAAGCGCAGCGGGACCCTACAATGAGCAGTTCTTC
CASSLSAAGPYNEQFF
>few|15|NA|TRBV4-2|TRBJ2-1
TGTGCCAGCAGCCAAGGGGGGGACTCACTCAATGAGCAGTTCTTC
CASSQGGDSLNEQFF
>NA|13|TRBD2|TRBV12-3/TRBV12-4|TRBJ2-4
TGTGCCAGCAGCCCCGGCGGGAGTTACATTCAGTACTTC
CASSPGGSYIQYF